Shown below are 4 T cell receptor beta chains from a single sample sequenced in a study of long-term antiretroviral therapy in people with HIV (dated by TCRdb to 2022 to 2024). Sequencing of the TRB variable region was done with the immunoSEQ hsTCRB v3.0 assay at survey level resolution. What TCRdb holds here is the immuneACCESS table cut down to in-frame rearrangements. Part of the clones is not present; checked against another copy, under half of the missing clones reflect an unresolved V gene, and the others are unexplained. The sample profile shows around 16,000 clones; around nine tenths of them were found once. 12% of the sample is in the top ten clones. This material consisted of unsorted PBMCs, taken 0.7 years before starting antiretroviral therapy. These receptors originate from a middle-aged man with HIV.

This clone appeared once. In DNA, the CDR3 is TGTGCCAGCAGTGAATTGAAGGGCAGGGGTTATCCCTACGAGCAGTACTTC. Encoded protein: CASSELKGRGYPYEQYF. The chain combines TRBV6-1 with TRBJ2-7; possible D gene TRBD1, 6 bases. CDR3 length: 17 amino acids. V lost 2 bases to trimming and J lost 2 bases, with 19 bases between them. The germline gives CDR1 MNHNS, CDR2 SASEGT.

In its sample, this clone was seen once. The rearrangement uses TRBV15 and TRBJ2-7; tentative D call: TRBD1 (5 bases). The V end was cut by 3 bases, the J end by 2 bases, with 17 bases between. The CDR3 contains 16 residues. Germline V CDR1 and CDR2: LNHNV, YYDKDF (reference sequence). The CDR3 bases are TGTGCCACCAGCAGTAGGGCAGGGCATTCTACCTACGAGCAGTACTTC. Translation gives CATSSRAGHSTYEQYF.

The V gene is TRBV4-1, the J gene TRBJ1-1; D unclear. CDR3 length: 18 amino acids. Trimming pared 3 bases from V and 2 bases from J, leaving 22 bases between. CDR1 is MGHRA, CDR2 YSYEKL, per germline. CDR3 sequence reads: CASSHESLFGQKNTEAFF. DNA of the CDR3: TGCGCCAGCAGCCACGAATCCCTCTTTGGTCAGAAAAACACTGAAGCTTTCTTT.

This CDR3 reads CASSRGGGRADTQYF. Here the CDR3 DNA reads TGTGCCAGCAGCCGAGGGGGCGGGAGGGCAGATACGCAGTATTTT. The gene calls are TRBV2 and TRBJ2-3; 9 nucleotides agree with TRBD2. Germline V lookup: CDR1 SNHLY, CDR2 FYNNEI. The CDR3 totals 15 residues. Germline trimming cut 6 bases from V and 4 bases from J; bases unmatched to any gene: 8.